A single sample gave rise to the 25 T cell receptor beta chains below, sequenced in a study of tumor T cells in aggressive B-cell lymphoma. Clones were read by immunoSEQ multiplex PCR, and TCRdb kept only the in-frame ones, dropping some. The sample includes approximately 6,600 clones, roughly 90% of them seen just once. The specimen sequenced was tumor tissue. The receptors were gathered from an adult with diffuse large B cell lymphoma. Some clones in this sample may be carry-over from other donors' samples.

This clone was counted a single time. The V call is TRBV7-2, the J call TRBJ2-1; D is perhaps TRBD2 (7 bases). The V gene's germline CDR1 is SGHTA and CDR2 FQGNSA. The length of the CDR3 is 17 residues. Trimming removed 1 base from V and 3 bases from J, with 16 bases in between. The CDR3 protein is CASSLEGGVGDYNEQFF. The CDR3 nucleotides are TGTGCCAGCAGCTTAGAGGGGGGGGTTGGGGACTACAATGAGCAGTTCTTC.

The DNA for the CDR3 is TGTGCAAGTCGCCTAACCGTTGGGACTAGCGGGGCCGAAAGAGGGGAGACCCAGTACTTC. Its translation: CASRLTVGTSGAERGETQYF. The chain couples TRBV12-2 to TRBJ2-5; the table gives TRBD2 as D, unverified against the DNA. TRBV12-2 is described as a pseudogene. The CDR3 covers 20 residues.

The rearrangement uses TRBV9 and TRBJ2-3; D might be TRBD1 (6 bases). Germline V gene sequence: CDR1 SGDLS, CDR2 YYNGEE. V gave up 4 bases and J gave up 1 base, with 10 bases separating them. CDR3 length: 14 residues. The CDR3 is CASSPEGGTDTQYF. The CDR3 DNA sequence: TGTGCCAGCAGCCCCGAGGGGGGCACAGATACGCAGTATTTT.

The chain combines TRBV27 with TRBJ1-2; 8 bases are shared with TRBD1. The V and J ends lost 4 bases and 7 bases, in that order; junction bases with no gene match: 2. The CDR3 is 12 residues long. CDR1 MNHEY and CDR2 SMNVEV come from the germline V gene (reference sequence). The CDR3, as DNA: TGTGCCAGCAGTTCTACAGGGGGTGGCTACACCTTC. Translation: CASSSTGGGYTF.

The chain joins TRBV9 to TRBJ2-7, with no clear D. Trimming stripped 0 bases from V and 3 bases from J, with 10 bases between. CDR1 SGDLS and CDR2 YYNGEE come from the germline V gene. The CDR3 runs to 14 residues. DNA of the CDR3: TGTGCCAGCAGCGTAGCTGAGTCGTTCTACGAGCAGTACTTC. It codes for CASSVAESFYEQYF.

This clone is a singleton in its sample. The rearrangement uses TRBV5-1 and TRBJ2-2; D is uncertain. CDR1 and CDR2 (germline): SGHRS, YFSETQ. V gave up 5 bases and J gave up 2 bases, with 7 bases separating them. The CDR3 extends over 13 amino acids. The CDR3 DNA sequence: TGCGCCAGCAGGTCAATTAACACCGGGGAGCTGTTTTTT. Translated, it gives CASRSINTGELFF.

As DNA, the CDR3 is TGTGCCAGTGGGTTTAGGGGGACAGGGGACACCGGGGAGCTGTTTTTT. It specifies CASGFRGTGDTGELFF. The chain joins TRBV19 to TRBJ2-2; the match to TRBD1 covers 10 bases. CDR3 length: 16 amino acids. Germline CDR1 LNHDA, CDR2 SQIVND (reference sequence). Losses at the gene ends were 8 bases for V and 3 bases for J; bases not matched to a gene: 9. The full variable domain, its missing parts supplied by reference TRBV19 and TRBJ2-2, is DGGITQSPKYLFRKEGQNVTLSCEQNLNHDAMYWYRQDPGQGLRLIYYSQIVNDFQKGDIAEGYSVSREKKESFPLTVTSAQKNPTAFYLCASGFRGTGDTGELFFGEGSRLTVL.

There are a few counts of this clone. The chain couples TRBV27 to TRBJ2-5, with TRBD2 matching 9 bases. There are 15 residues in the CDR3. J was trimmed by 4 bases and V by 2 bases; bases with no gene match: 5. Germline CDR1 reads MNHEY; CDR2 reads SMNVEV (reference sequence). CDR3 amino acids: CASSLAGGPLETQYF. In nucleotides, the CDR3 is TGTGCCAGCAGTTTAGCGGGGGGGCCATTAGAGACCCAGTACTTC.

The CDR3 protein is CASSQGPGLNYGYTF. The CDR3 DNA reads as TGTGCCAGCAGCCAAGGGCCAGGGCTCAACTATGGCTACACCTTC. The V gene is TRBV4-2, the J gene TRBJ1-2, with D tentatively TRBD1 (5 bases). Germline values: CDR1 LGHNA, CDR2 YNFKEQ. Trimming took off 1 base at V and 2 bases at J, with 11 bases between the two ends. The CDR3 loop spans 15 amino acids.

V and J are TRBV4-3 and TRBJ1-3, with a possible D match to TRBD1 (5 bases). V was cut by 0 bases and J by 0 bases, with 12 bases left in between. Germline CDR1 and CDR2: LGHNA and YSLEER. The CDR3 contains 17 residues. The CDR3 region has the DNA TGCGCCAGCAGCCAAGAAAAGCAGGGAGGCTCTGGAAACACCATATATTTT. It encodes CASSQEKQGGSGNTIYF.

The chain joins TRBV5-1 to TRBJ1-2; D unclear. Germline CDR1 is SGHRS and CDR2 is YFSETQ. V shed 10 bases and J shed 4 bases, with 17 bases lying between them. The CDR3 totals 13 residues. Here the CDR3 DNA reads TGCGCCTCAGGAGGCGTAGGTGGCTATGGCTACACCTTC. It codes for CASGGVGGYGYTF.

This clone was seen just once. V usage is TRBV6-1 and J usage is TRBJ1-6; perhaps TRBD1 as D (6 bases). Germline V gene lookup returns CDR1 MNHNS and CDR2 SASEGT. The CDR3 is 15 amino acids. V lost 9 bases, J lost 7 bases, and 19 bases lay in between. CDR3 loop: CASDRSGNQNSPLHF. CDR3 in DNA: TGTGCCAGTGACAGGAGTGGGAACCAAAATTCACCCCTCCACTTT.

This rearrangement joins TRBV27 to TRBJ2-1; no firm D call. Germline V CDR1 and CDR2: MNHEY, SMNVEV (reference sequence). This CDR3 comprises 14 residues. Deletions cut 3 bases from V and 9 bases from J, with 15 bases between. CDR3 protein: CASSFPLVTGEQFF. The CDR3 bases are TGTGCCAGCAGTTTCCCCCTAGTAACGGGTGAGCAGTTCTTC.

The chain links TRBV5-4 to TRBJ2-5, with 14 bases identical to TRBD2. After removal of 6 bases from V and 4 bases from J, the junction contained 8 bases not matched to a gene. The CDR3 has 16 residues. Germline loops: CDR1 SGHNT, CDR2 YYREEE (reference sequence). The CDR3 is CASTSPGLAGAETQYF. The CDR3 DNA is TGTGCCAGCACCTCCCCGGGACTAGCGGGAGCAGAGACCCAGTACTTC.

The chain has TRBV19 and TRBJ1-2; TRBD1 aligns across 11 bases. V shed 3 bases and J 6 bases; nucleotides not matched to a gene: 6. CDR3 length: 15 residues. Germline V gene sequence: CDR1 LNHDA, CDR2 SQIVND (reference sequence). The CDR3 bases are TGTGCCAGTAGTATCCCGGGACAGGGGGACGATGGCTACACCTTC. Protein product: CASSIPGQGDDGYTF.

This rearrangement joins TRBV18 to TRBJ2-7, with 10 nucleotides matching TRBD2. V was pared by 5 bases and J by 3 bases, with 1 base of the junction left unmatched. The germline gives CDR1 KGHSH, CDR2 LQKENI. This CDR3 contains 13 residues. CDR3 amino acids: CASSKREGYEQYF. Written as DNA, the CDR3 is TGTGCCAGCTCAAAGCGGGAGGGCTACGAGCAGTACTTC.

The V and J genes are TRBV19 and TRBJ1-1; 8 bases fit TRBD1. Germline trimming cut 3 bases from V and 1 base from J; bases unmatched to any gene: 4. The CDR3 consists of 15 residues. The germline gives CDR1 LNHDA, CDR2 SQIVND (reference sequence). The CDR3 sequence is CASSIPDRGNTEAFF. The DNA of the CDR3 is TGTGCCAGTAGTATCCCTGACAGGGGGAACACTGAAGCTTTCTTT.

The count of this clone is one. The genes are TRBV5-4 and TRBJ2-7; D is possibly TRBD2 (5 bases). Germline CDR1 and CDR2: SGHNT and YYREEE (reference sequence). CDR3 length equals 14 residues. V was clipped by 1 base and J by 6 bases, with 14 bases between them. The DNA for the CDR3 is TGTGCCAGCAGCTTGCTAGCCGCAATGGCCGAGCAGTACTTC. This gives the protein CASSLLAAMAEQYF.

The V gene is TRBV11-2, the J gene TRBJ2-1; 7 nucleotides align to TRBD1. Germline assignment: CDR1 SGHAT and CDR2 FQNNGV. Trimming at V came to 5 bases and at J to 7 bases, leaving 5 bases not matched to a gene. This CDR3 contains 13 residues. Written as DNA, the CDR3 is TGTGCCAGCAGCAAGACAGGGAGTAATGAGCAGTTCTTC. It specifies CASSKTGSNEQFF.

DNA for the CDR3: TGTGCCAGCAGCTTAACCGGGACAGGGGATATCCGAGATGAAAAACTGTTTTTT. Protein product: CASSLTGTGDIRDEKLFF. The rearrangement joins TRBV11-2 to TRBJ1-4; 10 nucleotides agree with TRBD1. J gave up 6 bases and V 2 bases, and 12 bases lay outside the gene matches. Germline CDR1 and CDR2: SGHAT and FQNNGV. The CDR3 consists of 18 residues.

This clone was observed a single time. The chain couples TRBV19 to TRBJ2-1; D gene unclear. The CDR3 contains 13 residues. V was cut by 0 bases and J by 9 bases, with 9 bases left in between. Germline loops: CDR1 LNHDA, CDR2 SQIVND (reference sequence). DNA of the CDR3: TGTGCCAGTAGTATAGATCCGTCCCGTGAGCAGTTCTTC. Its translation is CASSIDPSREQFF.

The J gene is TRBJ2-2, the V gene TRBV2; D unclear. The CDR3 is 14 residues long. Looked up from germline, CDR1 is SNHLY and CDR2 is FYNNEI. The V end lost 4 bases, the J end lost 2 bases, and 8 bases lay between the germline ends. The CDR3 DNA reads as TGTGCCAGCAGTGGTACAGTTAACACCGGGGAGCTGTTTTTT. Protein: CASSGTVNTGELFF.

The chain uses TRBV7-9 and TRBJ2-3; 10 bases map to TRBD2. CDR3 length: 18 residues. After removal of 1 base from V and 1 base from J, the junction contained 8 bases not matched to a gene. Germline CDR1 is SEHNR and CDR2 is FQNEAQ (reference sequence). The CDR3 spells CASSLVVSSGGRTDTQYF. The CDR3 DNA follows: TGTGCCAGCAGCTTAGTAGTGTCTAGCGGGGGCCGCACAGATACGCAGTATTTT.

This clone came up once. The J gene is TRBJ2-3, the V gene TRBV14, with D possibly TRBD1 on 6 matching bases. The CDR3 runs 14 residues. The V end was cut by 3 bases, the J end by 7 bases, with 14 bases between. CDR1 SGHDN and CDR2 FVKESK come from the germline V gene. In DNA, the CDR3 is TGTGCCAGCAGCCAGGTACATCAGGGGAATACGCAGTATTTT. This sequence encodes CASSQVHQGNTQYF.

The genes are TRBV4-3 and TRBJ2-2; possible D gene TRBD1, 8 bases. V was clipped by 4 bases and J by 2 bases, with 17 bases between them. The CDR3 runs to 17 residues. In germline, CDR1 is LGHNA, CDR2 YSLEER. The CDR3, as DNA: TGCGCCAGCAGCCGCCTGGGGGGGACAGGTAACACCGGGGAGCTGTTTTTT. Its protein product is CASSRLGGTGNTGELFF.